Below are 3 T cell receptor beta chains sequenced from a single sample in a study of blood T cell repertoires in COVID-19. The assay was immunoSEQ multiplex PCR, and TCRdb's table has in-frame clones only and misses some. The sample includes about 51,000 clones, approximately 91% of them seen just once. Sequencing was performed on peripheral blood. Source of these receptors: a man aged 50 to 59 with active COVID-19.

The chain uses TRBV30 and TRBJ1-6; D gene uncertain. Germline loops: CDR1 GTSNPN, CDR2 SVGIG (reference sequence). Trimming took off 3 bases at V and 0 bases at J, with 12 bases between the two ends. CDR3 length: 16 amino acids. CDR3 in DNA: TGTGCCTGGAGGAGGAGGGCCAGCTCCTATAATTCACCCCTCCACTTT. It encodes CAWRRRASSYNSPLHF.

The chain couples TRBV12-5 to TRBJ1-5, with D tentatively TRBD1 (5 bases). V was clipped by 3 bases and J by 5 bases, with 14 bases between them. The V gene's germline CDR1 is LGHNT and CDR2 FRNRAP. This CDR3 has 15 amino acids. CDR3 nucleotide sequence: TGTGCTAGTGGTTTAGGAGACAGCCGATATCAGCCCCAGCATTTT. Its protein is CASGLGDSRYQPQHF.

The gene calls are TRBV7-8 and TRBJ2-3; 8 nucleotides match TRBD2. Germline CDR1 is SGHVS and CDR2 is FQNEAQ. The CDR3 sequence is 15 residues long. V was clipped by 6 bases and J by 0 bases; unmatched bases: 5. This CDR3 is CASRDRTSSTDTQYF. The CDR3 DNA reads TGTGCCAGCAGAGACAGGACTAGCAGCACAGATACGCAGTATTTT.